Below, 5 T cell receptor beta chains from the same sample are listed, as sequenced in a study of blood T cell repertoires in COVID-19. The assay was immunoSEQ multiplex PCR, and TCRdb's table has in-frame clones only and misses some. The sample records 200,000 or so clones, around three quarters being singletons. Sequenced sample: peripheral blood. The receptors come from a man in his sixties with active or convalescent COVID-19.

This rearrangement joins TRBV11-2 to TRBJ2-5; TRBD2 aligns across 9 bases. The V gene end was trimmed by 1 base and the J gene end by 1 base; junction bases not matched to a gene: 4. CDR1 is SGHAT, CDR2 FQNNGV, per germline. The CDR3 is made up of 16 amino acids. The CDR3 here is CASSLGTSDLQETQYF. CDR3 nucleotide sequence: TGTGCCAGCAGCTTAGGGACTAGCGATCTCCAAGAGACCCAGTACTTC.

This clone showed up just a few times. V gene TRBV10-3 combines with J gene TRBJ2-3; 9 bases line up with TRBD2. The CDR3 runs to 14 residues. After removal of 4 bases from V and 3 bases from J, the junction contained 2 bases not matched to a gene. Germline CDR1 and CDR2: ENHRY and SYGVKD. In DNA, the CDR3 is TGTGCCATCAGTGTGCGGGAGGGAACAGATACGCAGTATTTT. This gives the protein CAISVREGTDTQYF.

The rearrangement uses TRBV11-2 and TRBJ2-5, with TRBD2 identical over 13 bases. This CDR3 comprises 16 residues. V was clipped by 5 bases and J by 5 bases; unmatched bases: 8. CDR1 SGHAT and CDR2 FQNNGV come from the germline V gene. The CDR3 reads CASSPGGLAGVETQYF. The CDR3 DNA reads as TGTGCCAGCAGCCCGGGTGGACTAGCGGGAGTCGAGACCCAGTACTTC.

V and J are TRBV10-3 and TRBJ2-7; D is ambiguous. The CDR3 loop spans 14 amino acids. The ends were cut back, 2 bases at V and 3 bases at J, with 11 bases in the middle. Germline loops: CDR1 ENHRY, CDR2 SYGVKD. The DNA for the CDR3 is TGTGCCATCAGTGAGCGAAGAACAGACTACGAGCAGTACTTC. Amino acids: CAISERRTDYEQYF.

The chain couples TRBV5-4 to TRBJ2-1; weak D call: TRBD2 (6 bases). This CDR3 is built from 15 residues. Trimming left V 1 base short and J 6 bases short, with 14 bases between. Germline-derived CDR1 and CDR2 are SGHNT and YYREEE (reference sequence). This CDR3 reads CASSLKVLAPNEQFF. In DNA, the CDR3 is TGTGCCAGCAGCTTGAAGGTACTAGCACCCAATGAGCAGTTCTTC.